Below, 5 T cell receptor beta chains from the same sample are listed, as sequenced in a study of response to subunit inactivated influenza vaccine. One entry per CDR3 protein results from TCRdb running MiXCR on the RT-PCR reads. The data show around 790,000 distinct CDR3 sequences, with 20% to 25% seen just once and 9.5% to 13% held by the top ten. Material: PBMCs from blood, obtained 4 to 6 days after vaccination. The receptors were sampled from a man aged 45-65 years who received an inactivated influenza vaccine.

This clonotype was seen a handful of times. The chain recombines TRBV6-1 with TRBJ2-7, with 9 bases identical to TRBD1. The V gene end was trimmed by 11 bases and the J gene end by 3 bases; junction bases not matched to a gene: 8. Germline CDR1 MNHNS, CDR2 SASEGT. The CDR3 is 13 residues long. The DNA of the CDR3 is TGTGCCGTTTCCGACAGGGGGATCTACGAGCAGTACTTC. It codes for CAVSDRGIYEQYF.

There are a few counts of this clonotype. This chain joins TRBV10-1 and TRBJ2-3; D ambiguous. There are 15 residues in the CDR3. Germline V CDR1 and CDR2: WNHNN, SYGVQD (reference sequence). V shed 3 bases and J shed 2 bases, with 12 bases lying between them. CDR3 protein: CASSDGHQITDTQYF. CDR3 nucleotides: TGCGCCAGCAGTGATGGCCACCAGATCACAGATACGCAGTATTTT.

This clonotype was seen a few times. The chain has TRBV7-2 and TRBJ1-1; D is unclear. The germline CDR1 and CDR2 sequences are SGHTA and FQGNSA. The CDR3 sequence is 14 residues long. The V gene lost 1 base and the J gene lost 9 bases, with 15 bases spanning the gap. The CDR3, as DNA: TGTGCCAGCAGCTTAGAAGGGTGGGGAACTCAAGCTTTCTTT. It codes for CASSLEGWGTQAFF. Filled out from reference TRBV7-2 and TRBJ1-1, the complete variable domain reads GAGVSQSPSNKVTEKGKDVELRCDPISGHTALYWYRQSLGQGLEFLIYFQGNSAPDKSGLPSDRFSAERTGGSVSTLTIQRTQQEDSAVYLCASSLEGWGTQAFFGQGTRLTVV.

This chain uses TRBV29-1 with TRBJ2-1, with D possibly being TRBD1 (5 bases). CDR3 length: 12 amino acids. V lost 5 bases and J lost 8, with 13 bases in between. Germline lookup yields CDR1 SQVTM and CDR2 ANQGSEA. The DNA of the CDR3 is TGCAGCGTTACCGCAGGGCTGGATGAGCAGTTCTTC. It encodes CSVTAGLDEQFF.

DNA of the CDR3: TGCGCCAGCAGCTTGGCCGAGCCAGCGGGTGGGTACGAGCAGTACTTC. Protein product: CASSLAEPAGGYEQYF. The rearrangement uses TRBV5-1 and TRBJ2-7, with D possibly being TRBD2 (6 bases). Germline assignment: CDR1 SGHRS and CDR2 YFSETQ. The germline V and J ends were trimmed by 0 bases and 4 bases, with 17 bases remaining between them. This CDR3 is 16 amino acids long.